This T cell receptor (beta chain) was captured by sequencing in a study of cytomegalovirus exposure and HLA in healthy donors. To note about this clone: Its antigen is undetermined.

Germline V gene sequence: CDR1 MNHEY, CDR2 SVGAGI. The CDR3 consists of 13 residues. Trimming left V 1 base short and J 7 bases short, with 11 bases between. Study-level findings and limits: Among the sequence variants, a highly shared cluster was likely an artifact of sequencing.

The primer mix had 60 Vbeta and 13 Jbeta primers. TCRdb keeps only in-frame clones here, not all; method: immunoSEQ multiplex PCR. The sample contains some 150,000 clones, 79% of which appear only once. The TCR was taken from a man younger than 40 in good health and CMV-seropositive. Input material: PBMCs. The genes are TRBV6-5 and TRBJ2-7, with TRBD1 as a possible D gene (6 bases). CDR3 region: CASSYFSQGEQYF. The DNA for the CDR3 is TGTGCCAGCAGTTACTTCTCCCAGGGGGAGCAGTACTTC.